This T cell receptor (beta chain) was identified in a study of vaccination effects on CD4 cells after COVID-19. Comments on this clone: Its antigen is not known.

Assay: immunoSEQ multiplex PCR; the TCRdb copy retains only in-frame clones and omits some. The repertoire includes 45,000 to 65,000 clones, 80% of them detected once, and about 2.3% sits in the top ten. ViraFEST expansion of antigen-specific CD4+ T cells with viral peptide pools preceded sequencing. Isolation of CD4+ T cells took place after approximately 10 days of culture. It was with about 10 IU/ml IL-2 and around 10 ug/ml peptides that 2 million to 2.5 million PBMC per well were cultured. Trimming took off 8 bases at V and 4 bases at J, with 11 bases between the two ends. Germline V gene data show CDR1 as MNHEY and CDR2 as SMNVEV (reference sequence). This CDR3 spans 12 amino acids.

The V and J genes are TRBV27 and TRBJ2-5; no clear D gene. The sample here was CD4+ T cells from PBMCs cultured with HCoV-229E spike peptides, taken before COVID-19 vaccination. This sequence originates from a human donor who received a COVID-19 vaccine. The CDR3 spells CASGRARETQYF. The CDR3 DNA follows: TGTGCCAGCGGACGGGCCAGAGAGACCCAGTACTTC.